This T cell receptor (beta chain) was captured by sequencing in a study of T-cell reconstitution after alpha-beta-depleted transplantation in children. In its sample, this clonotype was seen a few times. Using unique molecular identifiers, the investigators prepared the TCRbeta library. Each CDR3 protein gets one entry after TCRdb re-called the PCR reads with MiXCR. The profile shows some 550,000 distinct CDR3 sequences, about a sixth of them singletons. Sequencing used PBMCs from the stem cell graft donor, obtained from the stem cell graft. The clonotype was recovered from a human donor who donated a stem cell graft to a child with acute lymphoblastic leukemia.

This CDR3 reads CASSLMAGWRGNTEAFF. The DNA of the CDR3 is TGTGCCAGCAGTTTAATGGCAGGGTGGAGAGGGAACACTGAAGCTTTCTTT. J is TRBJ1-1 and V is TRBV12-3 or TRBV12-4; D might be TRBD1 (5 bases). V was pared by 2 bases and J by 1 base, with 17 bases between. This CDR3 comprises 17 residues.